These 10 T cell receptor beta chains originate from one sample sequenced in a study of cytotoxic CD8 clonotypes in ibrutinib-treated CLL. Method: immunoSEQ multiplex PCR; TCRdb's copy keeps in-frame clones and lacks some. The sample includes about 160,000 clones, approximately 80% of them seen just once. The source material was PBMCs, sampled after 24 months of ibrutinib treatment. The receptors shown here come from a human donor with chronic lymphocytic leukemia.

The chain uses TRBV14 and TRBJ2-1; D unclear. With 4 bases removed from V and 4 bases from J, the gap between germline ends came to 5 bases. There are 12 residues in the CDR3. Germline CDR1 reads SGHDN; CDR2 reads FVKESK. This chain's CDR3 is CASSPMYNEQFF. The CDR3 coding sequence is TGTGCCAGCAGCCCAATGTACAATGAGCAGTTCTTC.

The chain employs TRBV5-1 and TRBJ2-7, with D perhaps TRBD2 (6 bases). The V end was cut by 4 bases, the J end by 5 bases, with 19 bases between. The CDR3 is made up of 15 amino acids. Per the germline V gene, CDR1 is SGHRS and CDR2 is YFSETQ. Here the CDR3 DNA reads TGCGCCAGCAGCCGTTTACCGGGACTTGAAAACGAGCAGTACTTC. Encoded protein: CASSRLPGLENEQYF.

The DNA for the CDR3 is TGTGCCGTTGGGAGCGGTATCTCCTACGAGCAGTACTTC. Translated: CAVGSGISYEQYF. This sequence joins TRBV19 and TRBJ2-7, with D maybe TRBD2 (5 bases). Deletions cut 11 bases from V and 0 bases from J, with 14 bases between. The CDR3 contains 13 residues. CDR1 and CDR2 from the germline V gene are LNHDA and SQIVND (reference sequence).

The chain couples TRBV6-1 to TRBJ2-5; 7 positions agree with TRBD2. This CDR3 region has 15 residues. The junction had 7 bases not matched to a gene; V was cut back by 4 bases and J by 2 bases. CDR1 and CDR2 from the germline V gene are MNHNS and SASEGT. The chain's CDR3 is CASSGRKRDQETQYF. The DNA of the CDR3 is TGTGCCAGCAGTGGAAGAAAGCGGGATCAAGAGACCCAGTACTTC.

The CDR3 here is CAIRAAGGTDTQYF. CDR3 coding DNA: TGTGCCATCAGAGCAGCGGGCGGCACAGATACGCAGTATTTT. The chain is built from TRBV10-3 and TRBJ2-3; tentatively, D is TRBD2 (6 bases). The V gene's germline CDR1 is ENHRY and CDR2 SYGVKD. This CDR3 region has 14 residues. Trimming took off 6 bases at V and 1 base at J, with 11 bases between the two ends.

The V gene is TRBV7-9, the J gene TRBJ1-1, with TRBD1 matching 10 bases. This CDR3 has 14 residues. Trimming removed 3 bases from V and 10 bases from J; junction bases left unmatched: 8. CDR1 and CDR2 (germline): SEHNR, FQNEAQ (reference sequence). Here the CDR3 DNA reads TGTGCCAGCAGCTTCGGACAGGGGGAGATTGTAGCTTTCTTT. It is translated as CASSFGQGEIVAFF.

The J gene is TRBJ2-5, the V gene TRBV18; maybe TRBD1 (6 bases). Germline CDR1 KGHSH, CDR2 LQKENI. Trimming removed 3 bases at V and 6 bases at J, with 17 bases between. The CDR3 is made up of 15 amino acids. DNA of the CDR3: TGTGCCAGCTCACCGGTTCAAACAGGGTCCAAGACCCAGTACTTC. Its translation: CASSPVQTGSKTQYF.

The rearrangement joins TRBV5-1 to TRBJ2-1; tentative D call: TRBD1 (5 bases). Looked up from germline, CDR1 is SGHRS and CDR2 is YFSETQ. Trimming took off 2 bases at V and 1 base at J, with 13 bases between the two ends. This CDR3 has 16 amino acids. This chain's CDR3 is CASSFRAGLSYNEQFF. For the CDR3, the DNA is TGCGCCAGCAGCTTCAGGGCTGGGTTATCCTACAATGAGCAGTTCTTC.

The rearrangement links TRBV28 to TRBJ2-7; 10 bases agree with TRBD2. This CDR3 has 13 amino acids. J gave up 2 bases and V 9 bases, and 4 bases lay outside the gene matches. The germline V gene encodes CDR1 MDHEN and CDR2 SYDVKM. CDR3 nucleotide sequence: TGTGCCAGTCAAGCGGGGGGGGCCTACGAGCAGTACTTC. Encoded protein: CASQAGGAYEQYF.

The chain's CDR3 is CASSQKAGTESFTDTQYF. The CDR3 region has the DNA TGTGCCAGCAGCCAAAAAGCCGGGACAGAATCTTTCACAGATACGCAGTATTTT. The rearrangement uses TRBV4-2 and TRBJ2-3; 7 nucleotides match TRBD1. Germline V gene data show CDR1 as LGHNA and CDR2 as YNFKEQ. J was trimmed by 2 bases and V by 2 bases; bases with no gene match: 13. This CDR3 is 18 amino acids long.